This T cell receptor beta chain was captured by sequencing in a study of T-cell reconstitution after alpha-beta-depleted transplantation in children. Trimming took 4 bases from V and 1 from J, leaving 7 bases between them. The CDR3 is made up of 13 amino acids. Germline CDR1 is SGHAT and CDR2 is FQNNGV. A TCRbeta library incorporating unique molecular identifiers was prepared. Via MiXCR, TCRdb re-called the PCR reads, giving one row per CDR3 protein. There are some 200,000 distinct CDR3 sequences in the sample; 8.5% to 10% occur only once, and around 6% lies in the top ten. This clonotype was detected only a few times.

The sample here was PBMCs from the stem cell graft donor, taken from the stem cell graft. This TCR came from a human donor who donated a stem cell graft to a child with acute lymphoblastic leukemia. This chain connects TRBV11-2 to TRBJ1-2; D gene uncertain. CDR3 region: CASSSGINYGYTF. The CDR3 nucleotides are TGTGCCAGCAGCTCCGGGATTAACTATGGCTACACCTTC.